The 25 T cell receptor beta chains presented below share a single source sample, sequenced in a study of blood T cell repertoires in COVID-19. The table came from immunoSEQ multiplex PCR; TCRdb's copy has only in-frame clones and leaves some out. The sample consists of under 100,000 clones, about 76% of them appearing once. Sequencing used peripheral blood. These receptors were collected from a woman over 75 with active or convalescent COVID-19.

The chain is built from TRBV5-1 and TRBJ2-7; maybe TRBD2 (5 bases). Germline CDR1 is SGHRS and CDR2 is YFSETQ. Trimming took off 2 bases at V and 5 bases at J, with 14 bases between the two ends. CDR3 size: 14 residues. The chain's CDR3 is CASSLNWAGDEQYF. CDR3 in DNA: TGCGCCAGCAGCTTAAACTGGGCCGGGGACGAGCAGTACTTC.

V is TRBV3-1 (or the pseudogene TRBV3-2) and J is TRBJ2-7; 9 bases match TRBD1. The V gene's germline CDR1 is LGHDT and CDR2 YNNKEL (reference sequence). This CDR3 is 15 amino acids long. J gave up 3 bases and V 1 base, and 4 bases lay outside the gene matches. As DNA, the CDR3 is TGTGCCAGCAGCCAAGGGTGGACAGGGGTCTACGAGCAGTACTTC. It specifies CASSQGWTGVYEQYF.

V and J are TRBV30 and TRBJ1-1; the D gene is possibly TRBD1 (6 bases). The V end lost 2 bases, the J end lost 8 bases, and 12 bases lay between the germline ends. The CDR3 runs 12 residues. Germline CDR1 and CDR2: GTSNPN and SVGIG (reference sequence). The CDR3 DNA follows: TGTGCCTGGAGTACGGGAGGGGGGGAAGCTTTCTTT. This translates into CAWSTGGGEAFF. The whole variable domain, filled in from reference TRBV30 and TRBJ1-1, reads SQTIHQWPATLVQPVGSPLSLECTVEGTSNPNLYWYRQAAGRGLQLLFYSVGIGQISSEVPQNLSASRPQDRQFILSSKKLLLSDSGFYLCAWSTGGGEAFFGQGTRLTVV.

This chain joins TRBV30 and TRBJ2-2; maybe TRBD1 (5 bases). V lost 7 bases and J lost 5, with 17 bases in between. The germline V gene has CDR1 GTSNPN and CDR2 SVGIG (reference sequence). The CDR3 contains 14 residues. CDR3 loop: CAYQGGARTGELFF. In DNA, the CDR3 is TGTGCCTACCAGGGTGGGGCTCGGACCGGGGAGCTGTTTTTT.

The V gene is TRBV9, the J gene TRBJ1-2; D is ambiguous. The CDR3 loop spans 11 amino acids. V was shortened by 3 bases and J by 2 bases, with 2 bases between the two germline ends. Germline values: CDR1 SGDLS, CDR2 YYNGEE. CDR3: CASSANYGYTF. CDR3 coding DNA: TGTGCCAGCAGCGCAAACTATGGCTACACCTTC.

V usage is TRBV7-2 and J usage is TRBJ1-5; maybe TRBD1 (5 bases). With 1 base removed from V and 6 bases from J, the gap between germline ends came to 13 bases. The germline gives CDR1 SGHTA, CDR2 FQGNSA. There are 15 residues in the CDR3. CDR3: CASSLVGGQGQPQHF. CDR3 DNA: TGTGCCAGCAGCTTAGTTGGAGGGCAGGGTCAGCCCCAGCATTTT.

This clone was detected a few times. V is TRBV6-5 and J is TRBJ1-6, with 9 nucleotides matching TRBD1. Germline values: CDR1 MNHEY, CDR2 SVGAGI. CDR3 size: 14 residues. V was clipped by 7 bases and J by 9 bases; unmatched bases: 7. This CDR3 reads CASKTGGEGSPLHF. Written as DNA, the CDR3 is TGTGCCAGCAAAACAGGGGGCGAAGGTTCACCCCTCCACTTT.

This chain joins TRBV28 and TRBJ1-1; D is perhaps TRBD1 (6 bases). V dropped 10 bases and J dropped 10 bases, with 19 bases sitting between them. This CDR3 is built from 12 residues. Germline V gene data show CDR1 as MDHEN and CDR2 as SYDVKM. This chain's CDR3 is CATRPGAVGAFF. CDR3 in DNA: TGTGCCACCCGCCCAGGGGCGGTTGGAGCTTTCTTT. The whole variable domain, filled in from reference TRBV28 and TRBJ1-1, reads DVKVTQSSRYLVKRTGEKVFLECVQDMDHENMFWYRQDPGLGLRLIYFSYDVKMKEKGDIPEGYSVSREKKERFSLILESASTNQTSMYLCATRPGAVGAFFGQGTRLTVV.

This clone was counted a single time. This chain uses TRBV5-1 with TRBJ2-3; D might be TRBD2 (6 bases). Germline values: CDR1 SGHRS, CDR2 YFSETQ. The CDR3 is 12 residues long. Deletions cut 6 bases from V and 6 bases from J, with 11 bases between. CDR3 bases: TGCGCCAGCACCGCAACTAGCGATACGCAGTATTTT. It is translated as CASTATSDTQYF.

This clone was detected many times. The chain joins TRBV6-2 or TRBV6-3 to TRBJ2-7, with D tentatively TRBD1 (6 bases). The CDR3 runs 12 residues. Trimming left V 6 bases short and J 4 bases short, with 10 bases between. Germline assignment: CDR1 MNHEY and CDR2 SVGEGT. The CDR3 nucleotides read TGTGCCAGCAGCCGAGGACAGTACGAGCAGTACTTC. Translation gives CASSRGQYEQYF.

The V and J genes are TRBV11-2 and TRBJ2-2, with a tentative D call TRBD2 (6 bases). The CDR3 is made up of 15 amino acids. Trimming pared 6 bases from V and 6 bases from J, leaving 17 bases between. Per germline, CDR1 SGHAT and CDR2 FQNNGV. CDR3 sequence: CASRGPGLSSGELFF. The CDR3, as DNA: TGTGCCAGCAGGGGACCGGGACTCTCGTCCGGGGAGCTGTTTTTT.

The chain joins TRBV5-6 to TRBJ1-2; TRBD1 agrees at 9 bases. Losses at the gene ends were 4 bases for V and 6 bases for J; bases not matched to a gene: 7. CDR1 is SGHDT and CDR2 is YYEEEE in the germline V gene. The CDR3 has 14 residues. The CDR3 loop reads CASSGRDREDGYTF. The DNA of the CDR3 is TGTGCCAGCAGCGGCCGGGACAGGGAGGATGGCTACACCTTC.

V and J are TRBV5-1 and TRBJ1-2; weak D call: TRBD1 (5 bases). V shed 0 bases and J shed 7 bases, with 13 bases lying between them. The CDR3 covers 14 residues. Looked up from germline, CDR1 is SGHRS and CDR2 is YFSETQ. As DNA, the CDR3 is TGCGCCAGCAGCTTGGGGACGGAAAGGGGTGGCTACACCTTC. Protein product: CASSLGTERGGYTF.

The chain couples TRBV9 to TRBJ1-2; no clear D. This CDR3 region has 16 residues. The germline CDR1 and CDR2 sequences are SGDLS and YYNGEE. With 0 bases removed from V and 1 base from J, the gap between germline ends came to 13 bases. The CDR3 nucleotides are TGTGCCAGCAGCGTAGGTCTAGCACGCCTTAACTATGGCTACACCTTC. Protein sequence: CASSVGLARLNYGYTF.

The chain combines TRBV5-4 with TRBJ2-1; possibly TRBD2 for D (5 bases). Germline CDR1 SGHNT, CDR2 YYREEE (reference sequence). V was shortened by 4 bases and J by 9 bases, with 14 bases between the two germline ends. This CDR3 region has 13 residues. The DNA for the CDR3 is TGTGCCAGCAGCCTAAAGGGAGTGGCTGAGCAGTTCTTC. Its protein is CASSLKGVAEQFF.

This clone was picked up one time. The chain carries TRBV5-6 and TRBJ2-5; 7 bases are a match to TRBD2. V lost 6 bases and J lost 7; bases outside the gene matches: 12. Germline-derived CDR1 and CDR2 are SGHDT and YYEEEE. The CDR3 has 14 amino acids. The CDR3 loop reads CASTWGEGLATQYF. The CDR3 DNA is TGTGCCAGCACCTGGGGGGAGGGCCTCGCGACCCAGTACTTC.

This clone turned up a few times. The J gene is TRBJ2-7, the V gene TRBV7-2, with 7 bases identical to TRBD1. The CDR3 runs to 15 residues. Germline values: CDR1 SGHTA, CDR2 FQGNSA. Trimming at V came to 1 base and at J to 4 bases, leaving 7 bases not matched to a gene. CDR3 amino acids: CASSLGDRASYEQYF. DNA of the CDR3: TGTGCCAGCAGCTTAGGAGACAGGGCCTCGTACGAGCAGTACTTC. Full variable domain (rest looked up from reference TRBV7-2 and TRBJ2-7): GAGVSQSPSNKVTEKGKDVELRCDPISGHTALYWYRQSLGQGLEFLIYFQGNSAPDKSGLPSDRFSAERTGGSVSTLTIQRTQQEDSAVYLCASSLGDRASYEQYFGPGTRLTVT.

V gene TRBV19 combines with J gene TRBJ2-3, with D possibly TRBD1 on 6 matching bases. This CDR3 has 14 residues. Trimming left V 6 bases short and J 3 bases short, with 13 bases between. The V gene's germline CDR1 is LNHDA and CDR2 SQIVND (reference sequence). In DNA form, the CDR3 reads TGTGCCAGTAGCAACAGGGCGGCGACAGATACGCAGTATTTT. This translates into CASSNRAATDTQYF.

This clone was counted many times. V gene TRBV12-1 combines with J gene TRBJ1-4. TRBV12-1 is described as a pseudogene. The CDR3 sequence is 16 residues long. In DNA form, the CDR3 reads TGTGCCAGCAGCCGGGGGACTGAGCCAACTAATGAAAAACTGTTTTTT. It is translated as CASSRGTEPTNEKLFF.

The CDR3 nucleotides are TGTGCCAGCAGCCAGTGGACAGGGAGCACAGATACGCAGTATTTT. Protein: CASSQWTGSTDTQYF. The chain links TRBV3-1 (or the pseudogene TRBV3-2) to TRBJ2-3; 8 bases fit TRBD1. V was pared by 3 bases and J by 0 bases, with 2 bases of the junction left unmatched. The CDR3 runs 15 residues. The germline gives CDR1 LGHDT, CDR2 YNNKEL (reference sequence).

This clone has a handful of counts. The CDR3 sequence is CASSRDNREGYTF. CDR3 coding DNA: TGTGCCAGCAGCCGAGACAACAGGGAGGGCTACACCTTC. This sequence joins TRBV7-9 and TRBJ1-2, with D tentatively TRBD1 (6 bases). The CDR3 consists of 13 residues. Germline loops: CDR1 SEHNR, CDR2 FQNEAQ (reference sequence). The V gene lost 5 bases and the J gene lost 8 bases, with 15 bases spanning the gap.

V and J are TRBV5-6 and TRBJ2-1, with TRBD2 as a possible D gene (6 bases). In germline, CDR1 is SGHDT, CDR2 YYEEEE. There are 13 residues in the CDR3. With 3 bases removed from V and 7 bases from J, the gap between germline ends came to 11 bases. CDR3 nucleotide sequence: TGTGCCAGCAGCTGGGGGGACGGGAATGAGCAGTTCTTC. Its translation: CASSWGDGNEQFF.

In its sample, this clone was seen a few times. The V and J genes are TRBV5-1 and TRBJ1-5, with a tentative D call TRBD1 (5 bases). This CDR3 contains 16 residues. Looked up from germline, CDR1 is SGHRS and CDR2 is YFSETQ. Trimming shortened V by 2 bases and J by 7 bases, and 19 bases separated the two germline ends. Here the CDR3 reads CASSLSGGDFGQPQHF. CDR3 DNA sequence: TGCGCCAGCAGCTTATCTGGGGGGGACTTTGGGCAGCCCCAGCATTTT. Based on the CDR3 plus reference TRBV5-1 and TRBJ1-5, the full variable domain is KAGVTQTPRYLIKTRGQQVTLSCSPISGHRSVSWYQQTPGQGLQFLFEYFSETQRNKGNFPGRFSGRQFSNSRSEMNVSTLELGDSALYLCASSLSGGDFGQPQHFGDGTRLSIL.

This clone came up once. The chain couples TRBV5-6 to TRBJ2-2; the D gene is possibly TRBD1 (5 bases). In germline, CDR1 is SGHDT, CDR2 YYEEEE. V lost 1 base and J lost 0, with 7 bases in between. The CDR3 extends over 15 amino acids. The CDR3 DNA follows: TGTGCCAGCAGCTTGACAGGCGCGAACACCGGGGAGCTGTTTTTT. Translation gives CASSLTGANTGELFF.

This clone was counted only a few times. This rearrangement joins TRBV7-9 to TRBJ1-1; 12 nucleotides match TRBD1. This CDR3 region has 16 residues. CDR1 SEHNR and CDR2 FQNEAQ come from the germline V gene (reference sequence). The ends lost 6 bases at V and 6 bases at J; junction bases unmatched: 11. DNA for the CDR3: TGTGCCAGCAGTTACAACCCCGGGACAGGGGGCCCTGAAGCTTTCTTT. Translated, it gives CASSYNPGTGGPEAFF.